This is a list of T cell receptor beta chains from one sample in a study of human T cells and chemical hapten exposure. TCRdb reanalysed the RACE reads using MiXCR and keeps one entry per CDR3 protein. In the table there are 350,000 to 400,000 distinct CDR3 sequences, about 5.1% of which are singletons. The specimen was whole blood, collected in connection with sensitization to the hapten diphenylcyclopropenone (DPC). The receptor set was obtained from a woman between 50 and 59 years old with alopecia areata. Some clones in this sample may be carry-over from other donors' samples. Each CDR3 is given with its conserved first and last residue. D genes are given only for firm matches. Only some rows state a clone size, as once, few, many or a class for expanded clones.

clone_size	j_call	cdr3_length	v_call	d_call	cdr3_aa	cdr3_nt
few	TRBJ2-7	15	TRBV28	-	CASTLRDWGSYEQYF	TGTGCCAGCACCCTCCGGGACTGGGGGTCCTACGAGCAGTACTTC
few	TRBJ2-3	14	TRBV15	-	CATSSPGVTDTQYF	TGTGCCACCAGCAGCCCGGGAGTAACAGATACGCAGTATTTT
many	TRBJ2-4	21	TRBV4-2	TRBD1	CASSQSLPGQGWALAKNIQYF	TGTGCCAGCAGCCAATCACTCCCGGGACAGGGATGGGCTCTAGCCAAAAACATTCAGTACTTC
many	TRBJ2-7	19	TRBV6-2/TRBV6-3	TRBD2	CASSRPAARLAGPSYEQYF	TGTGCCAGCAGTCGCCCGGCGGCCAGACTAGCGGGACCCTCCTACGAGCAGTACTTC
-	TRBJ2-6	18	TRBV15	-	CATSRDIRTPSGANVLTF	TGTGCCACCAGCAGAGATATCCGGACACCCTCTGGGGCCAACGTCCTGACTTTC
-	TRBJ1-1	15	TRBV12-3/TRBV12-4	-	CASTTPPGEDTEAFF	TGTGCCAGCACCACGCCTCCAGGGGAGGACACTGAAGCTTTCTTT
-	TRBJ2-1	12	TRBV7-2	-	CASSPTDYEQFF	TGTGCCAGCAGCCCGACAGACTATGAGCAGTTCTTC
many	TRBJ2-6	13	TRBV6-5	-	CGAGSSGANVLTF	TGTGGAGCAGGGTCCTCTGGGGCCAACGTCCTGACTTTC
-	TRBJ2-3	16	TRBV9	-	CASSVDGGGGTDTQYF	TGTGCCAGCAGCGTAGATGGGGGAGGAGGCACAGATACGCAGTATTTT
-	TRBJ2-1	17	TRBV9	TRBD2	CASSVARLAGGLNEQFF	TGTGCCAGCAGCGTAGCTAGGCTAGCGGGGGGGCTAAATGAGCAGTTCTTC
-	TRBJ1-1	11	TRBV7-9	-	CASSSGQRDFF	TGTGCCAGCAGCTCAGGACAGAGGGATTTCTTT
many	TRBJ1-2	13	TRBV12-3/TRBV12-4	-	CAIPGPGLSGYTF	TGTGCCATCCCCGGTCCAGGGCTTAGTGGCTACACCTTC
-	TRBJ1-5	16	TRBV15	-	CATSRGVSGARQPQHF	TGTGCCACCAGCAGAGGCGTATCGGGGGCGCGTCAGCCCCAGCATTTT
many	TRBJ2-1	13	TRBV2	-	CASSPRGGNEQFF	TGTGCCAGCAGTCCCCGAGGGGGCAATGAGCAGTTCTTC
many	TRBJ1-3	16	TRBV3-1	-	CASHRGGTRFRNTIYF	TGTGCCAGCCACCGGGGCGGGACAAGATTTCGAAACACCATATATTTT
-	TRBJ2-4	17	TRBV2	-	CASSEAVRRIAKNIQYF	TGTGCCAGCAGTGAAGCGGTGAGGCGGATTGCCAAAAACATTCAGTACTTC
many	TRBJ2-3	17	TRBV28	TRBD2	CASAPGTSGRAGDTQYF	TGTGCCAGCGCCCCTGGGACTAGCGGGAGGGCTGGAGATACGCAGTATTTT
many	TRBJ2-3	19	TRBV5-1	TRBD2	CASSLVWTSGSGSTDTQYF	TGCGCCAGCAGCTTGGTGTGGACTAGCGGGAGCGGAAGCACAGATACGCAGTATTTT
few	TRBJ2-7	13	TRBV20-1	TRBD2	CSASGRASYEQYF	TGCAGTGCTAGCGGGAGGGCCTCGTACGAGCAGTACTTC
-	TRBJ1-1	11	TRBV20-1	-	CSARDDTGAFF	TGCAGTGCTAGGGACGACACCGGGGCTTTCTTT
few	TRBJ2-3	13	TRBV28	-	CASSWGARPTQYF	TGTGCCAGCAGTTGGGGGGCCCGGCCTACGCAGTATTTT
many	TRBJ2-3	15	TRBV7-2	-	CASSLGWGPADTQYF	TGTGCCAGCAGCTTAGGATGGGGACCGGCAGATACGCAGTATTTT
few	TRBJ2-3	19	TRBV5-5	TRBD2	CASSLLGLAGTPSTDTQYF	TGTGCCAGCAGCTTGCTAGGACTAGCGGGGACCCCTAGCACAGATACGCAGTATTTT
many	TRBJ2-7	13	TRBV28	-	CASSLGSSYEQYF	TGTGCCAGCAGTTTGGGGAGCTCCTACGAGCAGTACTTC
-	TRBJ2-1	14	TRBV7-2	TRBD2	CASSSGTIRNEQFF	TGTGCCAGCAGCTCCGGGACTATACGCAATGAGCAGTTCTTC
-	TRBJ1-5	14	TRBV27	-	CASSLSPNNQPQHF	TGTGCCAGCAGTTTATCGCCAAACAATCAGCCCCAGCATTTT